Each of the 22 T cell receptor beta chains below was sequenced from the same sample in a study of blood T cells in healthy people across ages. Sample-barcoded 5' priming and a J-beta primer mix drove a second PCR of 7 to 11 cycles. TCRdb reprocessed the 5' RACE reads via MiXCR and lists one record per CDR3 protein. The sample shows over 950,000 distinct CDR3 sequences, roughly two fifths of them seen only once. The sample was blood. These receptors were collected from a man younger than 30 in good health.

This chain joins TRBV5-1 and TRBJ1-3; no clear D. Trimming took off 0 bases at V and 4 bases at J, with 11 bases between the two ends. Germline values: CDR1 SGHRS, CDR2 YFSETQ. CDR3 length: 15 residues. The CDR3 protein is CASSLEQGIGNTIYF. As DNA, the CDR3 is TGCGCCAGCAGCTTGGAACAAGGGATCGGAAACACCATATATTTT.

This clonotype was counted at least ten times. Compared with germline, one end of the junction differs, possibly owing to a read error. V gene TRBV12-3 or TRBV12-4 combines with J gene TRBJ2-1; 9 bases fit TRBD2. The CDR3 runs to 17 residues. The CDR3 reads CASSLARLAGTYNEQFF. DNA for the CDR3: TGTGCCAGCAGCTTAGCGCGTCTAGCGGGGACCTACAATGAGCAGTTCTTC.

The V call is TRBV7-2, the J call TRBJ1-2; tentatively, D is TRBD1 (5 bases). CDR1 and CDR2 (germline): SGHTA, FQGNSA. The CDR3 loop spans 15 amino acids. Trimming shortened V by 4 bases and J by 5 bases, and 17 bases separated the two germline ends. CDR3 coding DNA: TGTGCCAGCAGCTCGCGAAGTCGGGACTCGTATGGCTACACCTTC. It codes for CASSSRSRDSYGYTF.

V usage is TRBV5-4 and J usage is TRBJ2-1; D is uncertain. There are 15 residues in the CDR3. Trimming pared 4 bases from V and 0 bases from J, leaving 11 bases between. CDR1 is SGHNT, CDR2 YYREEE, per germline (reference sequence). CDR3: CASSGQLSSYNEQFF. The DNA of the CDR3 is TGTGCCAGCAGCGGCCAGTTGAGCTCCTACAATGAGCAGTTCTTC. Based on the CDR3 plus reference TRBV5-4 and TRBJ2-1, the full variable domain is ETGVTQSPTHLIKTRGQQVTLRCSSQSGHNTVSWYQQALGQGPQFIFQYYREEENGRGNFPPRFSGLQFPNYSSELNVNALELDDSALYLCASSGQLSSYNEQFFGPGTRLTVL.

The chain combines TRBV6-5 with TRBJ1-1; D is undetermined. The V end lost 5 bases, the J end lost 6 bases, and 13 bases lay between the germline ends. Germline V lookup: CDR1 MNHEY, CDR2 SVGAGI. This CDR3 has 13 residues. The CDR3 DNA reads TGTGCCAGCAGTAAAGGGATAGGACCTGAAGCTTTCTTT. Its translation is CASSKGIGPEAFF.

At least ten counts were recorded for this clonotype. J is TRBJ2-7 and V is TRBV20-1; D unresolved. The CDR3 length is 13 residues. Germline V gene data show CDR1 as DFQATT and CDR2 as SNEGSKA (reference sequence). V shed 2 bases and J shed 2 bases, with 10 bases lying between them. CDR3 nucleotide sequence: TGCAGTGCTAGATCAAGCTTAGCCTACGAGCAGTACTTC. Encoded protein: CSARSSLAYEQYF.

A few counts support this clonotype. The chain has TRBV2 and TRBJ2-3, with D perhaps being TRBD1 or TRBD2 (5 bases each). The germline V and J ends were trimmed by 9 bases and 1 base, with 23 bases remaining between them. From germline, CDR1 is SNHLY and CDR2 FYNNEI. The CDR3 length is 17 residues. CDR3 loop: CARAGHTSTGGTDTQYF. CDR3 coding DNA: TGTGCCAGGGCTGGACACACTTCCACCGGGGGCACAGATACGCAGTATTTT. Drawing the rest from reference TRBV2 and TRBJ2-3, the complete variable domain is EPEVTQTPSHQVTQMGQEVILRCVPISNHLYFYWYRQILGQKVEFLVSFYNNEISEKSEIFDDQFSVERPDGSNFTLKIRSTKLEDSAMYFCARAGHTSTGGTDTQYFGPGTRLTVL.

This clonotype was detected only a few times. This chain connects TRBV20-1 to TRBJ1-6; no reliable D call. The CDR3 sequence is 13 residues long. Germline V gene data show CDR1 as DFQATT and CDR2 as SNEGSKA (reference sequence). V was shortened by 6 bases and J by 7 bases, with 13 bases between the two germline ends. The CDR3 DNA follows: TGCAGTGCCCCCCCGGGGTACAATTCACCCCTCCACTTT. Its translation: CSAPPGYNSPLHF.

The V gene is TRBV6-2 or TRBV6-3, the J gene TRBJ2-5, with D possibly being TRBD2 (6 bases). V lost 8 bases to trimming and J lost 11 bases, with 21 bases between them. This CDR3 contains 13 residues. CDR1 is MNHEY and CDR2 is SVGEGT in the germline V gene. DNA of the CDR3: TGTGCCAGCTTCGTCCGGGAGAGGAATGAGCAGTACTTC. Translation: CASFVRERNEQYF.

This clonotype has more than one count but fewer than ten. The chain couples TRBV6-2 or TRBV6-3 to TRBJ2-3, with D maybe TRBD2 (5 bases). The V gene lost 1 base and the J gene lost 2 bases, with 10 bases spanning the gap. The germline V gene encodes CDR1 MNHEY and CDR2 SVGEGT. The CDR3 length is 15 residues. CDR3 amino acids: CASSYLAGDTDTQYF. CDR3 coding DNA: TGTGCCAGCAGTTACTTGGCCGGGGACACAGATACGCAGTATTTT.

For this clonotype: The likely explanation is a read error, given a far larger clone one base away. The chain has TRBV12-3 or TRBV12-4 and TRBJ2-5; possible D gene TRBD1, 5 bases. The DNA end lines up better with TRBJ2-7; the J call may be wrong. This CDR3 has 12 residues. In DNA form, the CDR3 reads TGTACCAGCAGTTTAAGGGGTTACGAGCAGTACTTC. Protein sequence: CTSSLRGYEQYF.

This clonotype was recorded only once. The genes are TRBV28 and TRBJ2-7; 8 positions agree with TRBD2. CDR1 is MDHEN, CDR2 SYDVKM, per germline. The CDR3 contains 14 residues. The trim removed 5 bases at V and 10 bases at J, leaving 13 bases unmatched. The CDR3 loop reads CASSLSVGTRFQYF. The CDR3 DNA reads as TGTGCCAGCAGTCTCTCCGTGGGGACTAGGTTCCAGTACTTC. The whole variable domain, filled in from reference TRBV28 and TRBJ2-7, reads DVKVTQSSRYLVKRTGEKVFLECVQDMDHENMFWYRQDPGLGLRLIYFSYDVKMKEKGDIPEGYSVSREKKERFSLILESASTNQTSMYLCASSLSVGTRFQYFGPGTRLTVT.

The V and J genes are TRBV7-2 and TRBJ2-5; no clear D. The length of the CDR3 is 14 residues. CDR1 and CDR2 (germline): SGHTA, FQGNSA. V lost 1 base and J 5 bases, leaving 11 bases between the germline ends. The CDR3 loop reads CASSLEAGLETQYF. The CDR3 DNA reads TGTGCCAGCAGCTTAGAAGCCGGGTTGGAGACCCAGTACTTC. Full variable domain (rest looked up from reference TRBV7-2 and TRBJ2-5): GAGVSQSPSNKVTEKGKDVELRCDPISGHTALYWYRQSLGQGLEFLIYFQGNSAPDKSGLPSDRFSAERTGGSVSTLTIQRTQQEDSAVYLCASSLEAGLETQYFGPGTRLLVL.

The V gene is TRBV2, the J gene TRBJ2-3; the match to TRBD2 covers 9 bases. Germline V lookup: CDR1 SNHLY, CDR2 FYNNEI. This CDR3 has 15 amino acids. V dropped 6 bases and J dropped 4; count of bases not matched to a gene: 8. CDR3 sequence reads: CASRAGTSPSDTQYF. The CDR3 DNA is TGTGCCAGCAGAGCCGGGACTAGCCCCTCAGATACGCAGTATTTT.

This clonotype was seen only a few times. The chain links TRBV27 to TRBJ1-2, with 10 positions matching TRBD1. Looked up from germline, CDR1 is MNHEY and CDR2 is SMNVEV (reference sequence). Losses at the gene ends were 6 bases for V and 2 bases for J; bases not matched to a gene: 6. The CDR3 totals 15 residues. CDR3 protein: CASSFRDRGNYGYTF. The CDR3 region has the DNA TGTGCCAGCAGCTTCCGGGACAGGGGAAACTATGGCTACACCTTC.

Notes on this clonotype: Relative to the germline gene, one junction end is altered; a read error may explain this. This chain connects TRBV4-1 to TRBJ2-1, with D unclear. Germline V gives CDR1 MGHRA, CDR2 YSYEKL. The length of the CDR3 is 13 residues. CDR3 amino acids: CASGQDEQRSRFF. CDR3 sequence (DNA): TGCGCCAGCGGCCAAGATGAGCAGAGGAGCAGGTTCTTC.

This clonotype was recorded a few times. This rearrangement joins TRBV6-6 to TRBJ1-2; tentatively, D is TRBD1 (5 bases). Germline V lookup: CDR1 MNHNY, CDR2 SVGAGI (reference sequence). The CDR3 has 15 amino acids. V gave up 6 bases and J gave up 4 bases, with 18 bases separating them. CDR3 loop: CASSNPTGTLYGYTF. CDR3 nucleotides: TGTGCCAGCAGCAACCCCACCGGGACCCTCTATGGCTACACCTTC.

The CDR3 coding sequence is TGTGCCAGCAGCCCCACCAGGGACACGGTATACAATGAGCAGTTCTTC. This translates into CASSPTRDTVYNEQFF. This rearrangement joins TRBV9 to TRBJ2-1, with D maybe TRBD1 (6 bases). The CDR3 length is 16 residues. Trimming pared 4 bases from V and 4 bases from J, leaving 18 bases between. CDR1 and CDR2 (germline): SGDLS, YYNGEE.

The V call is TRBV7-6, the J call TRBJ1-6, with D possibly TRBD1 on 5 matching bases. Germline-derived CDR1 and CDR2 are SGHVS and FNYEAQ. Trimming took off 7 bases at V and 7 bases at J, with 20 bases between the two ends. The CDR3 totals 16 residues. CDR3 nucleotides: TGTGCCAGCACTCTGGAAAAGGGACGGAGAAATTCACCCCTCCACTTT. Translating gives CASTLEKGRRNSPLHF.

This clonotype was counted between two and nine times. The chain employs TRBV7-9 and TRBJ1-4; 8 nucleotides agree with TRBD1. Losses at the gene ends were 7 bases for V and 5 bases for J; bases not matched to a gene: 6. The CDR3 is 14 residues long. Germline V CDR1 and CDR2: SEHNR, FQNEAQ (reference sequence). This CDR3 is CASNRDRGNEKLFF. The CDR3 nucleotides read TGTGCCAGCAACCGAGACAGGGGAAATGAAAAACTGTTTTTT.

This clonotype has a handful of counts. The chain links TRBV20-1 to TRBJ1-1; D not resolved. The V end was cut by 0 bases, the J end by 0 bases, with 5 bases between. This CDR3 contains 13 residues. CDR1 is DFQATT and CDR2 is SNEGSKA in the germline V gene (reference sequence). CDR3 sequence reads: CSAREVMNTEAFF. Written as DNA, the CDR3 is TGCAGTGCTAGAGAGGTGATGAACACTGAAGCTTTCTTT.

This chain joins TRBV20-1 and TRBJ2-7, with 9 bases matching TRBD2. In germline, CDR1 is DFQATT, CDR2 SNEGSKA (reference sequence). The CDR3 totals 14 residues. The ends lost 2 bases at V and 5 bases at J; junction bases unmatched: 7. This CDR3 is CSARLASGVHEQYF. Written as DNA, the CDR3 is TGCAGTGCTAGATTGGCTAGCGGGGTCCACGAGCAGTACTTC.